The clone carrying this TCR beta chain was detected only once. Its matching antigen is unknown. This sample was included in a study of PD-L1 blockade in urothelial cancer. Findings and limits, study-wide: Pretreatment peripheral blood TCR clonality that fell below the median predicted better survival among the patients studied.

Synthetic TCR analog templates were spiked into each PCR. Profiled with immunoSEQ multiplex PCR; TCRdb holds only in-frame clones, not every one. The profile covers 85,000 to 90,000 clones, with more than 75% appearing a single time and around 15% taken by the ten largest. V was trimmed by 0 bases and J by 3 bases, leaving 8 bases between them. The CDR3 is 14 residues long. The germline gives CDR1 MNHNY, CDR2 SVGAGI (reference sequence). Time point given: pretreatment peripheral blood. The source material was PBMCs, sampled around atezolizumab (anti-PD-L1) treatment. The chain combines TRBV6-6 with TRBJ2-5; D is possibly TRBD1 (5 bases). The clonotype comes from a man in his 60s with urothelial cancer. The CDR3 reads CASSYSSREETQYF. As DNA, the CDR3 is TGTGCCAGCAGTTACTCTTCCAGGGAAGAGACCCAGTACTTC.